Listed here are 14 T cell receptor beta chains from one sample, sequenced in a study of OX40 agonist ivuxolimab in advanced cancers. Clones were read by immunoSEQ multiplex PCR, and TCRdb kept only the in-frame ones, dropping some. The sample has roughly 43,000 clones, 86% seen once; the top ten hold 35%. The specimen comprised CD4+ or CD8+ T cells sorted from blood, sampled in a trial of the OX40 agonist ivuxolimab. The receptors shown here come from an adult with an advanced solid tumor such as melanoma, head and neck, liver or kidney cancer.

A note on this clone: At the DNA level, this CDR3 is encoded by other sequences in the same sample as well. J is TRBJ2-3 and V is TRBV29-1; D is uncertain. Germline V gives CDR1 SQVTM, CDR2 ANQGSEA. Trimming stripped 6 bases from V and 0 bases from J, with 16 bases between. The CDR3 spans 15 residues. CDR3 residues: CSVRPPGASTDTQYF. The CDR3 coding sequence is TGCAGCGTCCGCCCTCCCGGAGCTAGCACAGATACGCAGTATTTT.

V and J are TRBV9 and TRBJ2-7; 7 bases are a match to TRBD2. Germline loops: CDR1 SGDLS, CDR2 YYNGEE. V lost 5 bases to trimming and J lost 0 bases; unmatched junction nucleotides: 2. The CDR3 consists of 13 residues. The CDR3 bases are TGTGCCAGCAGTAGCGGGTTCTCCTACGAGCAGTACTTC. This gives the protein CASSSGFSYEQYF. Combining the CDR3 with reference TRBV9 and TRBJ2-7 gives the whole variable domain DSGVTQTPKHLITATGQRVTLRCSPRSGDLSVYWYQQSLDQGLQFLIQYYNGEERAKGNILERFSAQQFPDLHSELNLSSLELGDSALYFCASSSGFSYEQYFGPGTRLTVT.

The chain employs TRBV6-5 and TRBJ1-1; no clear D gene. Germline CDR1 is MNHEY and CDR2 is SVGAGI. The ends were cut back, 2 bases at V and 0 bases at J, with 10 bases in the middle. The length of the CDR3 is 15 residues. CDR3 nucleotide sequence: TGTGCCAGCAGTTACGGGCGGGCACTGAACACTGAAGCTTTCTTT. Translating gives CASSYGRALNTEAFF.

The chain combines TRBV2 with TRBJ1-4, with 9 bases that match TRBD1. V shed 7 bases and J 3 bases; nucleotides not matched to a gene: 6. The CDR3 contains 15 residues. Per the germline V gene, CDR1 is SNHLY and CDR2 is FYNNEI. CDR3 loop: CASKKQGAPNEKLFF. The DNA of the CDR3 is TGTGCCAGCAAGAAACAGGGGGCGCCTAATGAAAAACTGTTTTTT.

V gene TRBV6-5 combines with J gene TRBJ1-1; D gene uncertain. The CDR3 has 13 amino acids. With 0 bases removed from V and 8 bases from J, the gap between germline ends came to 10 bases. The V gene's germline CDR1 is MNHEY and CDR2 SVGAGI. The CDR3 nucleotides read TGTGCCAGCAGTTACTCGGGATCAGCCGAAGCTTTCTTT. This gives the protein CASSYSGSAEAFF.

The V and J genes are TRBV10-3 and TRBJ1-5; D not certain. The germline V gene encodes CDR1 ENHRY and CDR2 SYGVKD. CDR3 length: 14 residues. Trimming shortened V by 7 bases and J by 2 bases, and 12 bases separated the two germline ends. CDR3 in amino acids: CAIKESSGNQPQHF. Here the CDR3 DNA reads TGTGCCATCAAGGAGAGTTCCGGCAATCAGCCCCAGCATTTT.

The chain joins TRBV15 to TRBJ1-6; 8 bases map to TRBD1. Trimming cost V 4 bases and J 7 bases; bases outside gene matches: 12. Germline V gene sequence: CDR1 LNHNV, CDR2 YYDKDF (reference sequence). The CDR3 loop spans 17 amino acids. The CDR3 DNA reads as TGTGCCACCAGCACCTCGTTCTCAGGGGGCTTGAATTCACCCCTCCACTTT. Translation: CATSTSFSGGLNSPLHF.

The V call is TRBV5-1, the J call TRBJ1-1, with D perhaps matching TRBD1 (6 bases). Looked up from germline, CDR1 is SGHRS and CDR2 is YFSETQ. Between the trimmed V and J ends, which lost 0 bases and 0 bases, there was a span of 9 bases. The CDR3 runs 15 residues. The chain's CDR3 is CASSLVQGLNTEAFF. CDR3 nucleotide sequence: TGCGCCAGCAGCTTGGTTCAGGGGCTGAACACTGAAGCTTTCTTT.

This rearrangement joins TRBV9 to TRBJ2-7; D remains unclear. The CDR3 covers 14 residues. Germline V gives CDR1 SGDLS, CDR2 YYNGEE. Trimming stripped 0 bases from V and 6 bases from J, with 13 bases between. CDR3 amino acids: CASSVGPGSFEQYF. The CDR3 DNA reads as TGTGCCAGCAGCGTAGGTCCTGGGTCTTTCGAGCAGTACTTC.

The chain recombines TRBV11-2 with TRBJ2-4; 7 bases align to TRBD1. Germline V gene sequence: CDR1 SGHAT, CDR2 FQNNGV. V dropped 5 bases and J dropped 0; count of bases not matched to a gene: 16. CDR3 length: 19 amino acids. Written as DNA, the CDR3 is TGTGCCAGCAGCCCAAGAGACAGGGAAGATTTCGGAGCCAAAAACATTCAGTACTTC. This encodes CASSPRDREDFGAKNIQYF.

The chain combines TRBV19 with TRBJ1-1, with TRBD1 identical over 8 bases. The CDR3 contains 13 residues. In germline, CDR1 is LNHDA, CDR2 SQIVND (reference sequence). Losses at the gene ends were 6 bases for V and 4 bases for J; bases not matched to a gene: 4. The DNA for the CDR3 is TGTGCCAGTAGGATGGACAGGGCCACTGAAGCTTTCTTT. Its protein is CASRMDRATEAFF.

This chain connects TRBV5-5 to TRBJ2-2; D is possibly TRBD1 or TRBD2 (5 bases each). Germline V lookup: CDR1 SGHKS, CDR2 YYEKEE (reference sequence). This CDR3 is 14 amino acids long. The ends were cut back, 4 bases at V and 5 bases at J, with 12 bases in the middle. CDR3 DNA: TGTGCCAGCAGCCCGGGACCGAGGACCGGGGAGCTGTTTTTT. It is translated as CASSPGPRTGELFF.

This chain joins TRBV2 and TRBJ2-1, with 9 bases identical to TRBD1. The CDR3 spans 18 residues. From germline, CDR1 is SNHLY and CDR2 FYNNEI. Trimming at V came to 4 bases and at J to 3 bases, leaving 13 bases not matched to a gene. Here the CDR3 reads CASSGFSLGGQGYNEQFF. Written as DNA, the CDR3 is TGTGCCAGCAGTGGATTCTCCTTGGGGGGACAGGGCTACAATGAGCAGTTCTTC.

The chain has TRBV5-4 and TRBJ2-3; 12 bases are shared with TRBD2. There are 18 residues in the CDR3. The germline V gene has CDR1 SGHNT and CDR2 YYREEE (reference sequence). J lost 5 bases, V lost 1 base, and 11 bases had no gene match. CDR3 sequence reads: CASSLYPRTSGKLDTQYF. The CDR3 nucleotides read TGTGCCAGCAGCTTGTATCCCCGGACTAGCGGGAAGTTAGATACGCAGTATTTT.